This TCR beta chain was recorded in a study of T cell clonotyping in hematopoietic cell transplantation. Study in general: Cytoreduction preceded collection of pretransplant recipient samples.

Notes on this clone: Its target is not known.

Time point described: recipient sample about 28 days before transplant, after cytoreduction. Samples: about 28 days before transplant, then days 30, 100 and 180 after. Study-level points and caveats: Graft donor and pretransplant recipient Inverse Simpson Index values predicted broader posttransplant TCR diversity.

Sequencing used immunoSEQ multiplex PCR; TCRdb keeps in-frame clones, though not all of them. The sample yields about 26,000 clones, approximately 80% seen once. The sequenced sample was peripheral blood mononuclear cells, obtained before stem cell transplant. This sequence originates from a woman aged 55-75 years with acute myeloid leukemia. Some clones in this sample may be carry-over from other donors' samples.

CDR3 region: CASSTWGAKGGMGYQPQHF. CDR3 DNA sequence: TGTGCCAGTAGTACGTGGGGGGCCAAGGGCGGGATGGGGTATCAGCCCCAGCATTTT. The chain carries TRBV19 and TRBJ1-5; weak D call: TRBD1 (6 bases). The germline V and J ends were trimmed by 4 bases and 5 bases, with 27 bases remaining between them. The CDR3 length is 19 residues. CDR1 LNHDA and CDR2 SQIVND come from the germline V gene (reference sequence).